The subject of this entry is one TCR beta chain. Profiling relied on immunoSEQ multiplex PCR, and the TCRdb table lists in-frame clones only, not all of them. In the table there are 200,000 to 250,000 clones, about nine tenths of which are singletons. The data derive from a study of blood T cell repertoires in COVID-19. Germline V gene data show CDR1 as SGHTS and CDR2 as YDEGEE. The CDR3 is made up of 14 amino acids. The V and J ends lost 4 bases and 5 bases respectively, with 15 bases between them. The source material was PBMCs or T cells enriched from blood (not recorded which). This sequence was found in a woman aged 35 to 49 with acute COVID-19. V and J are TRBV5-8 and TRBJ1-1, with D maybe TRBD1 (5 bases). The CDR3 nucleotides are TGTGCCAGCAGCCCGTGGGGGAGGAGAACTGAAGCTTTCTTT. Translation: CASSPWGRRTEAFF.